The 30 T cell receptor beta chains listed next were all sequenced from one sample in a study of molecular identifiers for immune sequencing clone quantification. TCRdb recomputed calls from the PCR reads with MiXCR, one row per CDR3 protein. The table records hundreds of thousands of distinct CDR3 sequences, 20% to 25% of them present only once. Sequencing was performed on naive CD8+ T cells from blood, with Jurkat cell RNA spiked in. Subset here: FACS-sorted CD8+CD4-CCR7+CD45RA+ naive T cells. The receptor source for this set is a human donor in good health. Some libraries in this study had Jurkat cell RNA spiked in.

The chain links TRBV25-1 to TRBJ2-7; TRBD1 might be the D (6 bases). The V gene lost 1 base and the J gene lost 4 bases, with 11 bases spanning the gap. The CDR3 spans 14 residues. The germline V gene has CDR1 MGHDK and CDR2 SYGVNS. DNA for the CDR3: TGTGCCAGCAGTGAATCGCAGGGGATATACGAGCAGTACTTC. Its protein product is CASSESQGIYEQYF.

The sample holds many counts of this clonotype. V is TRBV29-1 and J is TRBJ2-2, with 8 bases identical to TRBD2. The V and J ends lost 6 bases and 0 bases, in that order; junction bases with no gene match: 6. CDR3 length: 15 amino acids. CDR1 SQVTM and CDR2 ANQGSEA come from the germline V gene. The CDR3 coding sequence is TGCAGCGTCGCTACTAGCGGTGCGAACACCGGGGAGCTGTTTTTT. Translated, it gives CSVATSGANTGELFF.

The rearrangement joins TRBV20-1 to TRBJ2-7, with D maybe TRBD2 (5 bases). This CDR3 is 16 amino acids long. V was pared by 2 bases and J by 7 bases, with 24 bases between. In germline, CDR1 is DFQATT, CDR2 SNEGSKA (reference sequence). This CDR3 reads CSARPPPSGRLGEQYF. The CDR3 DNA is TGCAGTGCTAGACCCCCTCCCAGCGGCAGGTTGGGGGAGCAGTACTTC.

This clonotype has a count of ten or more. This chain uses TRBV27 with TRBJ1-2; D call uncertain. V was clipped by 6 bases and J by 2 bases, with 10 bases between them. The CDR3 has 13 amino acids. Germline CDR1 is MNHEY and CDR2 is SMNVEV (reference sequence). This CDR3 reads CASSHTANYGYTF. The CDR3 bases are TGTGCCAGCAGCCACACAGCAAACTATGGCTACACCTTC.

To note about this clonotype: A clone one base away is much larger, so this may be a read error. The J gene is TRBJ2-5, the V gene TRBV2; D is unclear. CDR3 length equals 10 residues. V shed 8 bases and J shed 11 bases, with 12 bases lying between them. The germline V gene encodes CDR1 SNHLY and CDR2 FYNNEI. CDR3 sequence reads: CASAYNEQYF. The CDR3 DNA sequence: TGTGCCAGCGCTTATAATGAGCAGTACTTC.

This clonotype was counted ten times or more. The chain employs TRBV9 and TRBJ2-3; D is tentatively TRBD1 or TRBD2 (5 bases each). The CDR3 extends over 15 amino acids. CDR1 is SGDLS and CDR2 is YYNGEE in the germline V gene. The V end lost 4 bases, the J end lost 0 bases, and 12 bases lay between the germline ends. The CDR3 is CASSPWDGSTDTQYF. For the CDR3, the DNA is TGTGCCAGCAGCCCATGGGACGGTAGCACAGATACGCAGTATTTT.

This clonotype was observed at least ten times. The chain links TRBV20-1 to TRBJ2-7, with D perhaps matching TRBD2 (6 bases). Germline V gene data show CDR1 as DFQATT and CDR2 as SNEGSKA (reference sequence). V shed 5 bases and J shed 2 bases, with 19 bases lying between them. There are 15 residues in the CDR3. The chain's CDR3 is CSAESRGIAAYEQYF. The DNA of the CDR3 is TGCAGTGCTGAGAGCCGGGGGATCGCAGCCTACGAGCAGTACTTC.

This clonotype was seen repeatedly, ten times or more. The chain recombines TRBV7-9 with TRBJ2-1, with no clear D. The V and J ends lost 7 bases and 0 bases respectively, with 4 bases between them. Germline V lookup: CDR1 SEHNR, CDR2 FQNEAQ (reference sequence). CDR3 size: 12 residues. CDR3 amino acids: CASTASYNEQFF. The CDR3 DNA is TGTGCCAGCACCGCCTCCTACAATGAGCAGTTCTTC.

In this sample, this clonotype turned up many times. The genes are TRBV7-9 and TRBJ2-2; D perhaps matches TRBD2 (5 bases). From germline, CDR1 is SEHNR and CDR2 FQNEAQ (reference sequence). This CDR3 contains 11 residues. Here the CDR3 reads CKEANTGELFF. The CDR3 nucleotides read TGTAAGGAGGCGAACACCGGGGAGCTGTTTTTT.

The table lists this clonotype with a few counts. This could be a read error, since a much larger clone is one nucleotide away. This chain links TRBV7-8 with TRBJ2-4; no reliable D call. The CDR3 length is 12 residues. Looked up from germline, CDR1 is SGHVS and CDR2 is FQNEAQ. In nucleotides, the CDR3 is TGTGCCAGCAACTTAGCCGCTGGGTTTCAATACTTC. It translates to CASNLAAGFQYF.

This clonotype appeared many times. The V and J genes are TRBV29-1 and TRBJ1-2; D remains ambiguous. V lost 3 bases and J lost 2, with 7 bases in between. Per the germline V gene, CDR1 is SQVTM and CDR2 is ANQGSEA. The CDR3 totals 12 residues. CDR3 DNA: TGCAGCGTTGACGAGAGAAACTATGGCTACACCTTC. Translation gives CSVDERNYGYTF.

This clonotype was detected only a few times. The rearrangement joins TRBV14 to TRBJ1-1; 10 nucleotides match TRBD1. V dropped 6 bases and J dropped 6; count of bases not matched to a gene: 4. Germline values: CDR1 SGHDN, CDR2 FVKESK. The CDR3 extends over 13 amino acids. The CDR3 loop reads CASRTGGASEAFF. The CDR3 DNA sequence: TGTGCCAGCAGGACAGGGGGCGCTTCTGAAGCTTTCTTT.

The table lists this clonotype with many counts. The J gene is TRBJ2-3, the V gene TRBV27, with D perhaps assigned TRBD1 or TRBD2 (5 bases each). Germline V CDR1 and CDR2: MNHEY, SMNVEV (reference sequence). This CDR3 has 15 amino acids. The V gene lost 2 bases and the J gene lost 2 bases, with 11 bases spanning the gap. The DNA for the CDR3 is TGTGCCAGCAGTTTAGGGGCTAGCAACACAGATACGCAGTATTTT. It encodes CASSLGASNTDTQYF.

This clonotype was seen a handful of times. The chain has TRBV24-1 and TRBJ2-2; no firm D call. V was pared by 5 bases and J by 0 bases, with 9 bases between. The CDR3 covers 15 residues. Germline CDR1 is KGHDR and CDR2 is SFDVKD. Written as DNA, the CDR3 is TGTGCCACCAGTGGGGCGAATCCGAACACCGGGGAGCTGTTTTTT. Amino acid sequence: CATSGANPNTGELFF.

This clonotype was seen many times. The CDR3: CAWSLGNGDTQYF. The CDR3 coding sequence is TGTGCCTGGAGTTTGGGTAACGGAGATACGCAGTATTTT. The chain joins TRBV30 to TRBJ2-3; no reliable D call. Germline CDR1 and CDR2: GTSNPN and SVGIG (reference sequence). V lost 2 bases and J 5 bases, leaving 11 bases between the germline ends. The CDR3 runs to 13 residues.

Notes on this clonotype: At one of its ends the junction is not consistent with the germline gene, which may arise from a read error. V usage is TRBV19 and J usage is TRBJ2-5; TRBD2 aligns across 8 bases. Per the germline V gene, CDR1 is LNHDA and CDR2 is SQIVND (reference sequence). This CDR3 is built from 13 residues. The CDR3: CASGKAGVETRYF. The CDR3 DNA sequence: TGTGCCAGTGGAAAAGCGGGAGTAGAGACCCGGTACTTC.

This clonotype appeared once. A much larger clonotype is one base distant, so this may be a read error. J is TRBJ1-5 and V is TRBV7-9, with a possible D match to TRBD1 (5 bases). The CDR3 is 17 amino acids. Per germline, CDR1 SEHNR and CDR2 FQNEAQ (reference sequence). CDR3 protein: CVSSLVRGGGSNQPQHF. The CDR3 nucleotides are TGTGTCAGCAGCTTGGTAAGGGGTGGGGGGAGCAATCAGCCCCAGCATTTT.

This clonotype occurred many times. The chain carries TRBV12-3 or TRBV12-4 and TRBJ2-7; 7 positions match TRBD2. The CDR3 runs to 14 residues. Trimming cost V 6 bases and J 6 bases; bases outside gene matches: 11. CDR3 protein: CASSGGTESGEQYF. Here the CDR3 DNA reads TGTGCCAGCAGCGGGGGGACGGAGAGCGGCGAGCAGTACTTC.

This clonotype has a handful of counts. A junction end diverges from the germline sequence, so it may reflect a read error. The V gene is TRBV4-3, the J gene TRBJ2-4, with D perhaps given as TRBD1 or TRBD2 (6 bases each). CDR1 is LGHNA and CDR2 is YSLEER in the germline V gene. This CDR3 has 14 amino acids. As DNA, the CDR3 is TGCGCCAGCAGCCAAGATAGGTCCGGGGGCGCTGGGAACTTC. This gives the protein CASSQDRSGGAGNF.

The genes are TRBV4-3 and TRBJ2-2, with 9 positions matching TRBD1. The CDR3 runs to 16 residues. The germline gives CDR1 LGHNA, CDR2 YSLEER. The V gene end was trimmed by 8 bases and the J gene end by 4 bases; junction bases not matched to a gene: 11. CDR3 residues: CASQDRGLLRTGELFF. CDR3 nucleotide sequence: TGCGCCAGCCAGGACAGGGGCCTTCTCCGCACCGGGGAGCTGTTTTTT.

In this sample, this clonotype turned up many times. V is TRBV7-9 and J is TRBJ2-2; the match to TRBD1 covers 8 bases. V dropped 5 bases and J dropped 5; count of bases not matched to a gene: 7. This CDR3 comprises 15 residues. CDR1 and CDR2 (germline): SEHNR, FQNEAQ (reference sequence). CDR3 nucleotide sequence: TGTGCCAGCAGCCCAGGGGGCGCCGAGACCGGGGAGCTGTTTTTT. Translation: CASSPGGAETGELFF.

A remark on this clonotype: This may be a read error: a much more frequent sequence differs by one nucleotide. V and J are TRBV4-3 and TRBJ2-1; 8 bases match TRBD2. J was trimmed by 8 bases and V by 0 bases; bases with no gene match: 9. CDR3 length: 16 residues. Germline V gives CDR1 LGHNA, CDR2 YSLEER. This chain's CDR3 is CASSQDISGGYDEQFF. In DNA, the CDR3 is TGCGCCAGCAGCCAAGATATCAGCGGGGGTTACGATGAGCAGTTCTTC.

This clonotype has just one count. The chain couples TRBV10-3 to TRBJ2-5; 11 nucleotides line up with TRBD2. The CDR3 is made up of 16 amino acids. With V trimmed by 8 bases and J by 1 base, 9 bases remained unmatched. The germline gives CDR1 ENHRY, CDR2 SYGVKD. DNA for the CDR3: TGTGCCATCGGGCAAGGACTAGCGGGCTCCCAAGAGACCCAGTACTTC. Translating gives CAIGQGLAGSQETQYF.

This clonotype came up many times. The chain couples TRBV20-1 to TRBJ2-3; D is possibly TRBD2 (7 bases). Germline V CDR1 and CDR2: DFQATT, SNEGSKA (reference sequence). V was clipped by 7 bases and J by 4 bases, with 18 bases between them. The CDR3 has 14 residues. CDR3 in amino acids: CSGSSGGRSDTQYF. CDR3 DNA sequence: TGCAGTGGGTCCTCGGGGGGCCGTTCAGATACGCAGTATTTT.

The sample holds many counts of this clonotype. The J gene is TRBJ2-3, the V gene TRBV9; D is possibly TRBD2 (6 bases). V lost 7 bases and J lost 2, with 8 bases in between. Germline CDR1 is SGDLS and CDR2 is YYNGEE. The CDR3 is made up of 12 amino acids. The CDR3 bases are TGTGCCAGCGCTAGCGCCACAGATACGCAGTATTTT. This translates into CASASATDTQYF. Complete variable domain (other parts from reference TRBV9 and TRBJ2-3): DSGVTQTPKHLITATGQRVTLRCSPRSGDLSVYWYQQSLDQGLQFLIQYYNGEERAKGNILERFSAQQFPDLHSELNLSSLELGDSALYFCASASATDTQYFGPGTRLTVL.

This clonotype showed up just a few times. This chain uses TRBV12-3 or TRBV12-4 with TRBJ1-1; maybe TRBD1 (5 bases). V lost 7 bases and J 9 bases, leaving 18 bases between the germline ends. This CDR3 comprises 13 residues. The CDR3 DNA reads TGTGCCAGCATGATATCCCGGGACCGAAAAGCTTTCTTT. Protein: CASMISRDRKAFF.

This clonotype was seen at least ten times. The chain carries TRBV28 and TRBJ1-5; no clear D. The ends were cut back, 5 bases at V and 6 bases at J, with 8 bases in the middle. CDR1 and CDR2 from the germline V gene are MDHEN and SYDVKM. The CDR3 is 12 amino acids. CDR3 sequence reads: CASSIWGQPQHF. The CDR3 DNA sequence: TGTGCCAGCAGTATTTGGGGTCAGCCCCAGCATTTT.

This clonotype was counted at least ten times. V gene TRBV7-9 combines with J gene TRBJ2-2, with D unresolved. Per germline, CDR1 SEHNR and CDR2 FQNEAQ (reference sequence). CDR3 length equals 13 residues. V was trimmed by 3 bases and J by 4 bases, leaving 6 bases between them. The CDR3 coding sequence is TGTGCCAGCAGCTTGTCGCCCACCGGGGAGCTGTTTTTT. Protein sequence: CASSLSPTGELFF.

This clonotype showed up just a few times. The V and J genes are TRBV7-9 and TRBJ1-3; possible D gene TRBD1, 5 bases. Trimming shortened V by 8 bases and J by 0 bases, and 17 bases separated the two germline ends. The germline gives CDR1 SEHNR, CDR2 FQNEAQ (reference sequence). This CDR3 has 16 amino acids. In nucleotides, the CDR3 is TGTGCCAGCTTTGCATATAAGGGGACCTCTGGAAACACCATATATTTT. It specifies CASFAYKGTSGNTIYF.

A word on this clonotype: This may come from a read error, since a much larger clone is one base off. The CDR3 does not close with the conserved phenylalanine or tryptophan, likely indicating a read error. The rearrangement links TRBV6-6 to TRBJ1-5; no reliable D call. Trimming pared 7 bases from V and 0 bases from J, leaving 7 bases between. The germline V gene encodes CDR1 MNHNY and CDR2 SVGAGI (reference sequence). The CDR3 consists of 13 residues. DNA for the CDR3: TGTGCCAGCAATTCAAATAGCAATCAGCCCCAGCATCTT. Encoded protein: CASNSNSNQPQHL.